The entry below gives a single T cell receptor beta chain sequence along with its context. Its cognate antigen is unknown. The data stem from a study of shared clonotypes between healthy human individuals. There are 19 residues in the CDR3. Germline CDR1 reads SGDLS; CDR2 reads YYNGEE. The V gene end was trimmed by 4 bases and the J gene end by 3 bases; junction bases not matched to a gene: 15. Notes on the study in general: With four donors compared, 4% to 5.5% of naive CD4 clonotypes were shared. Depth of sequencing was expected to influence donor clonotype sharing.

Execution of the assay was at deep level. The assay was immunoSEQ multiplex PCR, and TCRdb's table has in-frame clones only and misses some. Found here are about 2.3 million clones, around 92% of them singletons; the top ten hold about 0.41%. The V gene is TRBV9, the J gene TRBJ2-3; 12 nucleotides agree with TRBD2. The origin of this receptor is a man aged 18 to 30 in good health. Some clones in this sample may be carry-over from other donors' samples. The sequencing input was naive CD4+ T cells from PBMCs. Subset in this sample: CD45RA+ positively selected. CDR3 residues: CASSPGTSGRIRGTDTQYF. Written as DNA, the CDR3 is TGTGCCAGCAGCCCCGGGACTAGCGGGCGAATACGAGGGACAGATACGCAGTATTTT.